One sample yielded the 4 T cell receptor beta chains listed below, sequenced in a study of T-cell memory formation after mild COVID-19. TCRdb used MiXCR to reprocess the 5' RACE reads, holding one entry per CDR3 protein. The sample includes fewer than 250,000 distinct CDR3 sequences, under 30% of them seen just once. Sequenced: PBMCs or a T cell subset sorted from them (not recorded which). The receptors were gathered from an adult woman who had mild COVID-19 (a few samples of this study predate the infection). Cell type and time point are not known.

This chain connects TRBV7-9 to TRBJ2-1; D is ambiguous. V gave up 5 bases and J gave up 6 bases, with 17 bases separating them. Germline V lookup: CDR1 SEHNR, CDR2 FQNEAQ (reference sequence). This CDR3 is 15 amino acids long. The CDR3 coding sequence is TGTGCCAGCAGCCCGGGCCCCAGTCAACGCAATGAGCAGTTCTTC. Protein: CASSPGPSQRNEQFF.

The chain uses TRBV20-1 and TRBJ2-2; TRBD1 aligns across 7 bases. Germline V gives CDR1 DFQATT, CDR2 SNEGSKA (reference sequence). CDR3 length: 15 amino acids. V shed 2 bases, J shed 2 bases, and the junction held 5 bases outside the gene matches. Here the CDR3 DNA reads TGCAGTGCTAGAAAAGGACAGGTCAACACCGGGGAGCTGTTTTTT. Translating it yields CSARKGQVNTGELFF.

This clonotype was seen more than once but under ten times. This chain connects TRBV7-3 to TRBJ1-1; the D gene is possibly TRBD1 (5 bases). The V and J ends lost 5 bases and 2 bases respectively, with 15 bases between them. This CDR3 region has 15 residues. Germline V CDR1 and CDR2: SGHTA, FQGTGA. CDR3 sequence reads: CASSPDGHFNTEAFF. CDR3 bases: TGTGCCAGCAGCCCGGACGGACACTTTAACACTGAAGCTTTCTTT.

This clonotype was observed a few times. The chain combines TRBV4-2 with TRBJ1-3; 7 nucleotides line up with TRBD1. CDR3 length: 14 residues. Germline V gene data show CDR1 as LGHNA and CDR2 as YNFKEQ. The V segment lost 0 bases and the J segment 6 bases; nucleotides outside the gene matches: 2. CDR3 region: CASSQDEGANTIYF. The CDR3 DNA reads TGTGCCAGCAGCCAAGACGAGGGGGCAAACACCATATATTTT.